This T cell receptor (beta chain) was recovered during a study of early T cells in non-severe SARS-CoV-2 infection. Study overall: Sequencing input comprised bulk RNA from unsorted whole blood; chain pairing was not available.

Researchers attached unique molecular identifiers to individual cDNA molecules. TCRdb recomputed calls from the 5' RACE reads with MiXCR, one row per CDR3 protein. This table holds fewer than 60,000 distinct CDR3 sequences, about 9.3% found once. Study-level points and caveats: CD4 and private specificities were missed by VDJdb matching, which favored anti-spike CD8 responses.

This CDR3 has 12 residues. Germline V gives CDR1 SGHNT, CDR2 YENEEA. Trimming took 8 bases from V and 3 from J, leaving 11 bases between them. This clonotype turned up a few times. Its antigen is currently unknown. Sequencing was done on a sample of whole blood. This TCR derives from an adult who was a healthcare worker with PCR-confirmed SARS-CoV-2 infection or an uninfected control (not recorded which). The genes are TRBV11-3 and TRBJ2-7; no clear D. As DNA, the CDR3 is TGTGCCAGCTCCGGGCCCAACTACGAGCAGTACTTC. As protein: CASSGPNYEQYF.